This T cell receptor (beta chain) was recovered during a study of blood T cell repertoires in COVID-19. For the study at large: The United States, Italy and Spain supplied acute and convalescent COVID-19 samples. T cells, B-cell-depleted T cells, or PBMCs supplied cDNA or gDNA.

Germline lookup yields CDR1 SGHRS and CDR2 YFSETQ. J lost 8 bases, V lost 3 bases, and 3 bases had no gene match. This CDR3 spans 12 amino acids. Original processing notes: Estimation of nucleated cell counts was performed using reference gene primer amplification. Here immunoSEQ multiplex PCR was the method, and the copy in TCRdb shows in-frame clones only, minus some. That table gives V, J and clone size, and the DNA gave D and trimming. Of roughly 62,000 clones listed, more than 75% are singletons. The receptor was isolated from a man between 70 and 80 years old with acute or convalescent COVID-19. The specimen sequenced was peripheral blood. The rearrangement uses TRBV5-1 and TRBJ1-2; TRBD1 matches at 8 bases. The CDR3 sequence is CASSSDRVGYTF. In DNA, the CDR3 is TGCGCCAGCAGCTCGGACAGGGTAGGCTACACCTTC. Full variable domain (outside the CDR3, taken from reference TRBV5-1 and TRBJ1-2): KAGVTQTPRYLIKTRGQQVTLSCSPISGHRSVSWYQQTPGQGLQFLFEYFSETQRNKGNFPGRFSGRQFSNSRSEMNVSTLELGDSALYLCASSSDRVGYTFGSGTRLTVV.